Listed here are 24 T cell receptor beta chains from one sample, sequenced in a study of T cell responses to AZD1222 COVID-19 vaccine. Libraries were prepared by immunoSEQ multiplex PCR; TCRdb keeps only in-frame clonotypes and omits some of them. Here the sample spans over 45,000 clones, 75% to 90% being singletons. Source: peripheral blood, taken on day 0 of MenACWY control vaccination. The receptor set was obtained from an adult in good health.

The V gene is TRBV19, the J gene TRBJ2-3; D uncertain. V lost 2 bases, J lost 2 bases, and 11 bases lay in between. Germline assignment: CDR1 LNHDA and CDR2 SQIVND (reference sequence). The CDR3 is 15 amino acids. The CDR3: CASSIRKELTDTQYF. CDR3 sequence (DNA): TGTGCCAGTAGTATAAGGAAGGAACTCACAGATACGCAGTATTTT.

The chain has TRBV5-1 and TRBJ2-7; no reliable D call. This CDR3 region has 15 residues. Deletions cut 0 bases from V and 0 bases from J, with 10 bases between. CDR1 SGHRS and CDR2 YFSETQ come from the germline V gene. CDR3 region: CASSLAAVSSYEQYF. DNA of the CDR3: TGCGCCAGCAGCTTGGCGGCGGTAAGCTCCTACGAGCAGTACTTC.

This rearrangement joins TRBV7-3 to TRBJ1-1, with TRBD1 matching 11 bases. Trimming took 5 bases from V and 8 from J; bases not matched to a gene: 10. This CDR3 region has 15 residues. Germline V gives CDR1 SGHTA, CDR2 FQGTGA. The CDR3 sequence is CASSPDRGPNSEAFF. Here the CDR3 DNA reads TGTGCCAGCAGCCCGGACAGGGGGCCTAATTCAGAAGCTTTCTTT.

The rearrangement links TRBV20-1 to TRBJ2-7; TRBD1 aligns across 9 bases. The CDR3 loop spans 12 amino acids. The germline V gene has CDR1 DFQATT and CDR2 SNEGSKA (reference sequence). J gave up 9 bases and V 3 bases, and 6 bases lay outside the gene matches. The DNA for the CDR3 is TGCAGTGCTAGTCCGGGACAGGGAGTGCAGTACTTC. Protein sequence: CSASPGQGVQYF.

The chain is built from TRBV13 and TRBJ2-1; D is perhaps TRBD1 (6 bases). The CDR3 loop spans 16 amino acids. Between the trimmed V and J ends, which lost 6 bases and 0 bases, there was a span of 15 bases. Germline CDR1 and CDR2: PRHDT and FYEKMQ (reference sequence). The DNA for the CDR3 is TGTGCCAGCAGTAACAGGGATTTAAGCTCCTACAATGAGCAGTTCTTC. It translates to CASSNRDLSSYNEQFF.

The count of this clone is one. The chain links TRBV27 to TRBJ1-1; the D is unclear. The CDR3 runs 16 residues. Trimming pared 3 bases from V and 0 bases from J, leaving 14 bases between. Germline CDR1 MNHEY, CDR2 SMNVEV (reference sequence). The CDR3 spells CASSFPPRGLNTEAFF. The CDR3 bases are TGTGCCAGCAGTTTTCCTCCTAGAGGCCTGAACACTGAAGCTTTCTTT.

This chain uses TRBV29-1 with TRBJ2-1; 7 positions match TRBD1. Germline V gene sequence: CDR1 SQVTM, CDR2 ANQGSEA. The V segment lost 7 bases and the J segment 4 bases; nucleotides outside the gene matches: 13. CDR3 size: 15 residues. The CDR3, as DNA: TGCAGCGCCAACCTCGACAGGGTAGGGTACAATGAGCAGTTCTTC. This translates into CSANLDRVGYNEQFF.

V and J are TRBV6-4 and TRBJ1-1; TRBD1 might be the D (5 bases). The V end lost 4 bases, the J end lost 2 bases, and 8 bases lay between the germline ends. The CDR3 length is 13 residues. Germline V gene data show CDR1 as MRHNA and CDR2 as SNTAGT. CDR3 amino acids: CASSGDGNTEAFF. CDR3 sequence (DNA): TGTGCCAGCAGTGGGGACGGAAACACTGAAGCTTTCTTT.

Turning to this clone: At the DNA level, this CDR3 is encoded by other sequences in the same sample as well. The J gene is TRBJ2-1, the V gene TRBV12-1. TRBV12-1 has pseudogene status. The CDR3 is 16 residues long. The CDR3 reads CASSPQGEGERDEQFF. The CDR3 DNA reads TGTGCCAGCAGCCCCCAGGGGGAGGGGGAACGTGATGAGCAGTTCTTC.

The chain uses TRBV9 and TRBJ2-6, with 10 bases aligning to TRBD1. This CDR3 region has 18 residues. The ends lost 3 bases at V and 0 bases at J; junction bases unmatched: 6. Per the germline V gene, CDR1 is SGDLS and CDR2 is YYNGEE. The CDR3 DNA reads as TGTGCCAGCAGCGACGGGACAGGGGCTACCTCTGGGGCCAACGTCCTGACTTTC. It yields the protein CASSDGTGATSGANVLTF.

The CDR3, as DNA: TGTGCCAGCAGCAAAACAGCCGGGGGCGGTCAGCCCCAGCATTTT. Protein product: CASSKTAGGGQPQHF. The chain links TRBV6-4 to TRBJ1-5, with D perhaps matching TRBD1 (6 bases). CDR3 length equals 15 residues. In germline, CDR1 is MRHNA, CDR2 SNTAGT. V lost 6 bases, J lost 6 bases, and 18 bases lay in between.

The V call is TRBV18, the J call TRBJ1-2; D call uncertain. The CDR3 covers 14 residues. Germline values: CDR1 KGHSH, CDR2 LQKENI. V was shortened by 2 bases and J by 2 bases, with 9 bases between the two germline ends. CDR3 region: CASSPGTVNYGYTF. The CDR3 DNA reads as TGTGCCAGCTCACCAGGAACAGTAAACTATGGCTACACCTTC. Filled out from reference TRBV18 and TRBJ1-2, the complete variable domain reads NAGVMQNPRHLVRRRGQEARLRCSPMKGHSHVYWYRQLPEEGLKFMVYLQKENIIDESGMPKERFSAEFPKEGPSILRIQQVVRGDSAAYFCASSPGTVNYGYTFGSGTRLTVV.

The V call is TRBV19, the J call TRBJ2-7; maybe TRBD2 (6 bases). V was shortened by 7 bases and J by 3 bases, with 13 bases between the two germline ends. The V gene's germline CDR1 is LNHDA and CDR2 SQIVND (reference sequence). There are 13 residues in the CDR3. CDR3 nucleotide sequence: TGTGCCAGTAATTGGGGGGTCGGCTACGAGCAGTACTTC. Encoded protein: CASNWGVGYEQYF. Drawing the rest from reference TRBV19 and TRBJ2-7, the complete variable domain is DGGITQSPKYLFRKEGQNVTLSCEQNLNHDAMYWYRQDPGQGLRLIYYSQIVNDFQKGDIAEGYSVSREKKESFPLTVTSAQKNPTAFYLCASNWGVGYEQYFGPGTRLTVT.

The chain combines TRBV19 with TRBJ2-2; the D gene could be TRBD1 or TRBD2 (5 bases each). This CDR3 has 17 residues. Germline CDR1 is LNHDA and CDR2 is SQIVND (reference sequence). Trimming took 2 bases from V and 0 from J, leaving 13 bases between them. The CDR3 sequence: CASSISLRGANTGELFF. In DNA form, the CDR3 reads TGTGCCAGTAGTATATCGTTGAGGGGCGCGAACACCGGGGAGCTGTTTTTT. The entire variable domain, with the rest obtained from reference TRBV19 and TRBJ2-2, is as follows: DGGITQSPKYLFRKEGQNVTLSCEQNLNHDAMYWYRQDPGQGLRLIYYSQIVNDFQKGDIAEGYSVSREKKESFPLTVTSAQKNPTAFYLCASSISLRGANTGELFFGEGSRLTVL.

This sequence joins TRBV5-1 and TRBJ1-2, with D possibly TRBD1 on 5 matching bases. V gave up 5 bases and J gave up 4 bases, with 12 bases separating them. The CDR3 runs 13 residues. CDR1 is SGHRS, CDR2 YFSETQ, per germline. In DNA form, the CDR3 reads TGCGCCAGCAGTTCGACAGAGTCCTATGGCTACACCTTC. This gives the protein CASSSTESYGYTF.

The gene calls are TRBV6-5 and TRBJ2-2; D might be TRBD1 (6 bases). The CDR3 length is 16 residues. CDR1 and CDR2 (germline): MNHEY, SVGAGI. Trimming cost V 4 bases and J 4 bases, with 16 bases left between them. The CDR3 bases are TGTGCCAGCAGTTCCTTTCCGGACAGACCCACCGGGGAGCTGTTTTTT. Encoded protein: CASSSFPDRPTGELFF.

The chain combines TRBV7-2 with TRBJ2-3; D could derive from TRBD1 or TRBD2 (5 bases each). Germline CDR1 is SGHTA and CDR2 is FQGNSA. CDR3 length equals 17 residues. V was cut by 3 bases and J by 1 base, with 17 bases left in between. The chain's CDR3 is CASSFPSRVGGTDTQYF. CDR3 sequence (DNA): TGTGCCAGCAGCTTCCCTTCCAGGGTCGGGGGCACAGATACGCAGTATTTT.

The DNA for the CDR3 is TGCGCCAGCAGACCGGGACCCATGAACACTGAAGCTTTCTTT. Its protein product is CASRPGPMNTEAFF. The genes are TRBV10-1 and TRBJ1-1, with TRBD1 as a possible D gene (5 bases). The germline V and J ends were trimmed by 6 bases and 0 bases, with 11 bases remaining between them. In germline, CDR1 is WNHNN, CDR2 SYGVQD (reference sequence). The CDR3 consists of 14 residues.

The chain recombines TRBV7-2 with TRBJ1-2; perhaps TRBD1 as D (5 bases). The CDR3 extends over 17 amino acids. V was clipped by 0 bases and J by 4 bases, with 18 bases between them. The germline V gene encodes CDR1 SGHTA and CDR2 FQGNSA. CDR3 residues: CASSLAGDGTPGYGYTF. CDR3 sequence (DNA): TGTGCCAGCAGCTTAGCTGGGGACGGGACCCCGGGCTATGGCTACACCTTC.

The rearrangement links TRBV27 to TRBJ2-1, with 8 nucleotides matching TRBD1. This CDR3 is built from 16 residues. The V segment lost 2 bases and the J segment 7 bases; nucleotides outside the gene matches: 10. The germline V gene has CDR1 MNHEY and CDR2 SMNVEV (reference sequence). The DNA for the CDR3 is TGTGCCAGCAGTTTACTCCGCGACAGGGGCCTAAATGAGCAGTTCTTC. The encoded protein is CASSLLRDRGLNEQFF.

This clone was detected a few times. The genes are TRBV28 and TRBJ1-5; D is possibly TRBD1 (6 bases). The CDR3 contains 15 residues. The V end was cut by 3 bases, the J end by 4 bases, with 13 bases between. Germline values: CDR1 MDHEN, CDR2 SYDVKM. The DNA of the CDR3 is TGTGCCAGCAGTTTGGAAAGGGGGAATAATCAGCCCCAGCATTTT. As protein: CASSLERGNNQPQHF.

The chain employs TRBV5-1 and TRBJ1-6; D may be TRBD1 (6 bases). The germline V gene has CDR1 SGHRS and CDR2 YFSETQ. The CDR3 is 15 amino acids. The V end was cut by 0 bases, the J end by 7 bases, with 11 bases between. The CDR3 protein is CASSLGQGSNSPLHF. The CDR3 DNA follows: TGCGCCAGCAGCTTGGGGCAGGGGTCGAATTCACCCCTCCACTTT.

The chain carries TRBV28 and TRBJ2-1; 10 bases align to TRBD2. Germline V lookup: CDR1 MDHEN, CDR2 SYDVKM. The length of the CDR3 is 17 residues. Trimming cost V 5 bases and J 5 bases; bases outside gene matches: 12. This CDR3 reads CASSKRVPSGRNNEQFF. In DNA, the CDR3 is TGTGCCAGCAGTAAACGAGTGCCTAGCGGGAGAAACAATGAGCAGTTCTTC.

The chain recombines TRBV19 with TRBJ2-1; 8 bases map to TRBD2. Germline V gives CDR1 LNHDA, CDR2 SQIVND (reference sequence). V lost 5 bases to trimming and J lost 4 bases; unmatched junction nucleotides: 10. This CDR3 has 16 residues. In DNA, the CDR3 is TGTGCCAGTAGTGGGAGAAGCGGGAGTGGTTACAATGAGCAGTTCTTC. Translated, it gives CASSGRSGSGYNEQFF.